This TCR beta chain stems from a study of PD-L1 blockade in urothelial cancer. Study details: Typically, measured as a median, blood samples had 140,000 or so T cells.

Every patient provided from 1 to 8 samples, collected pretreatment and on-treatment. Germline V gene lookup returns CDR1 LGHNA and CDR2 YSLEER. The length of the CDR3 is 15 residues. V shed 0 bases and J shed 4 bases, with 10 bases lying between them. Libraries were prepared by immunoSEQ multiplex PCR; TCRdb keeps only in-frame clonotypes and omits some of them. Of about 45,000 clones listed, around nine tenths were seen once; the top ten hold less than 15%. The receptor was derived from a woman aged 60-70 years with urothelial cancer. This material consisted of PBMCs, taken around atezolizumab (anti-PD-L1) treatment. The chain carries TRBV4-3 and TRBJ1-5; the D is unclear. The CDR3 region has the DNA TGCGCCAGCAGCCAAGAACCAGGCGCGAATCAGCCCCAGCATTTT. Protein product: CASSQEPGANQPQHF.